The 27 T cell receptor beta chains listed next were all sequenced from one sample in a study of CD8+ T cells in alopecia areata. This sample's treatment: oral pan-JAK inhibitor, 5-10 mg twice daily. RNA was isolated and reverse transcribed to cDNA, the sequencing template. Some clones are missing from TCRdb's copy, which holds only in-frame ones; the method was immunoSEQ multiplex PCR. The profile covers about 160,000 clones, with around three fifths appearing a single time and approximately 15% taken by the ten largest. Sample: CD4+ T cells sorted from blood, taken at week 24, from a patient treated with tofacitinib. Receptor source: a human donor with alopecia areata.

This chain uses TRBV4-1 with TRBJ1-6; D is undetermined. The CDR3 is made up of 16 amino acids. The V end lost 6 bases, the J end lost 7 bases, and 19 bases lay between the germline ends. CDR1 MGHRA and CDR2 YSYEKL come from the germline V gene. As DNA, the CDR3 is TGCGCCAGCAGGCCGTTAACGACTGCGCCGAATTCACCCCTCCACTTT. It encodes CASRPLTTAPNSPLHF.

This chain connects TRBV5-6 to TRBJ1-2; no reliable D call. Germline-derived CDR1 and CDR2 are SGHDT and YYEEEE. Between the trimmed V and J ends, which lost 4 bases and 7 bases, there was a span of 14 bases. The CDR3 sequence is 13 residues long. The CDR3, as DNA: TGTGCCAGCAGCCAACCGGCTATCTCTGGCTACACCTTC. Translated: CASSQPAISGYTF.

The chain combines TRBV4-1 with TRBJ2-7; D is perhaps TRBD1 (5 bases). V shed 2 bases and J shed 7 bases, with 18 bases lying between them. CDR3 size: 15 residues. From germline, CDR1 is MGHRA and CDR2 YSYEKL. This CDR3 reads CASSQFSGHPLEQYF. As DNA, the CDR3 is TGCGCCAGCAGCCAATTTTCTGGACACCCTTTAGAGCAGTACTTC.

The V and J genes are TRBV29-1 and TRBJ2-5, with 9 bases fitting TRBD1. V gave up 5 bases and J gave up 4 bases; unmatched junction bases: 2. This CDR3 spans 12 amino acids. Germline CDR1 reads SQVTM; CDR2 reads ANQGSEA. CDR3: CSVLGQGETQYF. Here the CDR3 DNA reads TGCAGCGTTCTGGGACAGGGAGAGACCCAGTACTTC.

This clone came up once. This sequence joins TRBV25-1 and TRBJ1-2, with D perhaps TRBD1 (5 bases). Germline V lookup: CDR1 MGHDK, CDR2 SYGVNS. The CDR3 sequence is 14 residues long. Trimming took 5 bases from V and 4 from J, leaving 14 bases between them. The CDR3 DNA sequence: TGTGCCAGCAGTCCGCGAGGGGTAGGCTATGGCTACACCTTC. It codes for CASSPRGVGYGYTF.

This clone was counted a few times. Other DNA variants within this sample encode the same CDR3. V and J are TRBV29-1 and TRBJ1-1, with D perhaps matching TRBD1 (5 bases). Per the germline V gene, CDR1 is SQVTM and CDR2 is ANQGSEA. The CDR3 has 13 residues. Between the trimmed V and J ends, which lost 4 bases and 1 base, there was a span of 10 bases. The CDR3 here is CSVGETENTEAFF. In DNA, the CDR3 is TGCAGCGTTGGAGAGACAGAGAACACTGAAGCTTTCTTT.

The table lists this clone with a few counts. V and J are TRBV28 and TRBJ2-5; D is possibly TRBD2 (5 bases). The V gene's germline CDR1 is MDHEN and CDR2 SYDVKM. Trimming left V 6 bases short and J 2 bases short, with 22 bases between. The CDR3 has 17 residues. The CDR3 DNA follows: TGTGCCAGCAGCTCTAGCCCGTACCCCCAACCACAAGAGACCCAGTACTTC. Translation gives CASSSSPYPQPQETQYF.

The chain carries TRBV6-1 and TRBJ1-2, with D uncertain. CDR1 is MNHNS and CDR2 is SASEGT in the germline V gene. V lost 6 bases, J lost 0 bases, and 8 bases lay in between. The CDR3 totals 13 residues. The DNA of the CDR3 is TGTGCCAGCAGCGACGGAGCTAACTATGGCTACACCTTC. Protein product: CASSDGANYGYTF.

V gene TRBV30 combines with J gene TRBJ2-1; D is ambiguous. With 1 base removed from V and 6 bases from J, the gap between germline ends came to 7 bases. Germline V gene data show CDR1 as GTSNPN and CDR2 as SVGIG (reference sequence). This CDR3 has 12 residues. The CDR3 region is CAWSGSGNEQFF. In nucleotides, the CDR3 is TGTGCCTGGAGTGGGTCAGGCAATGAGCAGTTCTTC.

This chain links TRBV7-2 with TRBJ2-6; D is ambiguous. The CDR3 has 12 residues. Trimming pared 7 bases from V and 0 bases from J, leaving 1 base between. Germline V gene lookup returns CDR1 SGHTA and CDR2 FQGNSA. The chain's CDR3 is CASTSGANVLTF. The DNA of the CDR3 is TGTGCCAGCACCTCTGGGGCCAACGTCCTGACTTTC.

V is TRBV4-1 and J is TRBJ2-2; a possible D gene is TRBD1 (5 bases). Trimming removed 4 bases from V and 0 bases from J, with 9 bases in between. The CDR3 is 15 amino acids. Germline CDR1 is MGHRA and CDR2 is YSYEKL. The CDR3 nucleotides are TGCGCCAGCAGCCCCAGGGTAACGAACACCGGGGAGCTGTTTTTT. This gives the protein CASSPRVTNTGELFF.

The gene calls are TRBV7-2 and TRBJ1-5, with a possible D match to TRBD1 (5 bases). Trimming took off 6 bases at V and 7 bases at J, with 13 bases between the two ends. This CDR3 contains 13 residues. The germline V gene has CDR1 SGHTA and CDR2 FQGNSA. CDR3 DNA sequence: TGTGCCAGCAGAGGGGCGGGGAGACAGCCCCAGCATTTT. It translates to CASRGAGRQPQHF.

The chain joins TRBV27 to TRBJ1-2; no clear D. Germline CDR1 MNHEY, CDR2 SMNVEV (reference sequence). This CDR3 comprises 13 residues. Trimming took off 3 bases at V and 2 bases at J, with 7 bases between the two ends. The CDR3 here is CASSFSVNYGYTF. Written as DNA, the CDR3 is TGTGCCAGCAGTTTCTCGGTGAACTATGGCTACACCTTC.

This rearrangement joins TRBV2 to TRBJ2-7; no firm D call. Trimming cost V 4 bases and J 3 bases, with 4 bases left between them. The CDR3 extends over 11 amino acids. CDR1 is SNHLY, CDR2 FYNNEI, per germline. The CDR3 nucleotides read TGTGCCAGCAGTGTGGGCTACGAGCAGTACTTC. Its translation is CASSVGYEQYF.

CDR3 DNA: TGCGCCAGCAGCCCGGGACAGGGGGGAACTGAAGCTTTCTTT. Translation gives CASSPGQGGTEAFF. The V and J genes are TRBV5-1 and TRBJ1-1; 11 positions match TRBD1. V shed 4 bases and J 5 bases; nucleotides not matched to a gene: 4. Germline V gene sequence: CDR1 SGHRS, CDR2 YFSETQ. CDR3 length: 14 residues.

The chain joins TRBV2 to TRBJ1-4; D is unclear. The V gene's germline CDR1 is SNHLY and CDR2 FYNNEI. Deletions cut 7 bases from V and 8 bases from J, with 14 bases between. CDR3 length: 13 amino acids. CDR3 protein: CASTTEGAEKLFF. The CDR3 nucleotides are TGTGCCAGCACTACGGAGGGTGCCGAAAAACTGTTTTTT.

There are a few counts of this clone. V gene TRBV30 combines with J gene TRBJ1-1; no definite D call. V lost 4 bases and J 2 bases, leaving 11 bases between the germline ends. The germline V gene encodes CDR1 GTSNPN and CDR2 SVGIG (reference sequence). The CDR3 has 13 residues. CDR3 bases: TGTGCCTGGACCCGTGGAGGAAACACTGAAGCTTTCTTT. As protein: CAWTRGGNTEAFF.

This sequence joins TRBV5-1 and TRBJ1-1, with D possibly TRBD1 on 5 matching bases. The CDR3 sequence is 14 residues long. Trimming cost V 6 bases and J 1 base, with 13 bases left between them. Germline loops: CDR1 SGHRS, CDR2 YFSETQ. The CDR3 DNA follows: TGCGCCAGCAAGGTTGCGACAGCGAACACTGAAGCTTTCTTT. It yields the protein CASKVATANTEAFF.

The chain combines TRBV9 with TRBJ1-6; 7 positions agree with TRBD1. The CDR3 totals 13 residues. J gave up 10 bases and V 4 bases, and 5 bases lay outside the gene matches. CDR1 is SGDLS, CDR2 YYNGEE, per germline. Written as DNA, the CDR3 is TGTGCCAGCAGCCTAACAGGGGACTCACCCCTCCACTTT. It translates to CASSLTGDSPLHF.

The CDR3 DNA follows: TGTGCCTGGAGTGGCGCGTGGGAGCAGTACTTC. Translating it yields CAWSGAWEQYF. J is TRBJ2-7 and V is TRBV30; D is uncertain. The CDR3 has 11 residues. V lost 1 base and J 7 bases, leaving 8 bases between the germline ends. Looked up from germline, CDR1 is GTSNPN and CDR2 is SVGIG (reference sequence).

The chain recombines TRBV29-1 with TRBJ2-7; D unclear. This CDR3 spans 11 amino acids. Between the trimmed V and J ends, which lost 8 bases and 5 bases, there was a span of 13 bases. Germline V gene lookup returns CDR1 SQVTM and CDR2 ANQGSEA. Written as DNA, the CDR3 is TGCAGCTTCTCGACGGGCGACGAGCAGTACTTC. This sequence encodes CSFSTGDEQYF.

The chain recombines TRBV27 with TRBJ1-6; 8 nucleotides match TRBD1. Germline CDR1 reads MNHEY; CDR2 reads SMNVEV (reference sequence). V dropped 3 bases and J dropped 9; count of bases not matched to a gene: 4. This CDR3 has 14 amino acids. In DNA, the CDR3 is TGTGCCAGCAGTTTCACAGGGGGTGGTTCACCCCTCCACTTT. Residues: CASSFTGGGSPLHF.

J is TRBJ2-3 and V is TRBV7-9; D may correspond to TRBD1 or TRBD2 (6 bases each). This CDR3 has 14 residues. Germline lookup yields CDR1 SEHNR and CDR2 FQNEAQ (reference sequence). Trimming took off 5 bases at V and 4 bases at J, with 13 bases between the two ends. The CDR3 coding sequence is TGTGCCAGCAGCCTAAGGGGGGCATCAGATACGCAGTATTTT. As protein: CASSLRGASDTQYF.

The CDR3 DNA reads as TGTGCCACCGCCCGGGACCCTGCCTACAATGAGCAGTTCTTC. It yields the protein CATARDPAYNEQFF. The chain links TRBV2 to TRBJ2-1; the D gene could be TRBD1 or TRBD2 (5 bases each). V was clipped by 10 bases and J by 2 bases, with 15 bases between them. The CDR3 sequence is 14 residues long. Germline-derived CDR1 and CDR2 are SNHLY and FYNNEI.

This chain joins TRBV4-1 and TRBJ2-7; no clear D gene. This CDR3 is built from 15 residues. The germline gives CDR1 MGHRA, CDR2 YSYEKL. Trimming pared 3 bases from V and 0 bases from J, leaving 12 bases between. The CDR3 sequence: CASSHTSELSYEQYF. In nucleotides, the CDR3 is TGCGCCAGCAGCCACACCTCAGAACTCTCCTACGAGCAGTACTTC.

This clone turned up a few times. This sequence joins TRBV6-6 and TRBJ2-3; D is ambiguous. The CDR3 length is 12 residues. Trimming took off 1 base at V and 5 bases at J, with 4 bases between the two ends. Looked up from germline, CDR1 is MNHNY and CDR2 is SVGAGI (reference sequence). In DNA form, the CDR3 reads TGTGCCAGCAGTTACTATCTAGATACGCAGTATTTT. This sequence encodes CASSYYLDTQYF.

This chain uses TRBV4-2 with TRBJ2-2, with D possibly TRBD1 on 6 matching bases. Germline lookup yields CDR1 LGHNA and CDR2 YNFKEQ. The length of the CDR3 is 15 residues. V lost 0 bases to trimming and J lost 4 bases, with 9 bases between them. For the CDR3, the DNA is TGTGCCAGCAGCCAAGAGGGACAAGGCACCGGGGAGCTGTTTTTT. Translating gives CASSQEGQGTGELFF.